Each of the 14 T cell receptor beta chains below was sequenced from the same sample in a study of T-cell memory formation after mild COVID-19. MiXCR, run by TCRdb on the 5' RACE reads, gives a single entry per CDR3 protein. The sample lists 55,000 to 70,000 distinct CDR3 sequences; 25% to 35% were seen once. The sample taken for sequencing was PBMCs or a T cell subset sorted from them (not recorded which). All receptors come from a man aged 18-30 years who had mild COVID-19 (a few samples of this study predate the infection). Cell type and time point are not known.

The sample holds a few counts of this clonotype. The chain has TRBV7-9 and TRBJ2-5, with 9 bases that match TRBD2. Germline CDR1 SEHNR, CDR2 FQNEAQ (reference sequence). V was pared by 1 base and J by 5 bases, with 5 bases of the junction left unmatched. The CDR3 sequence is 15 residues long. CDR3 in DNA: TGTGCCAGCAGCTTAGTTGCGGGGGGGCTTGAGACCCAGTACTTC. It translates to CASSLVAGGLETQYF.

The genes are TRBV4-1 and TRBJ2-2; D may be TRBD1 (7 bases). The CDR3 has 14 residues. Germline V lookup: CDR1 MGHRA, CDR2 YSYEKL. The ends were cut back, 0 bases at V and 10 bases at J, with 12 bases in the middle. CDR3 sequence reads: CASSQEIRGEELFF. Written as DNA, the CDR3 is TGCGCCAGCAGCCAAGAGATCAGGGGGGAGGAGCTGTTTTTT.

This clonotype was detected a few times. The chain carries TRBV12-3 or TRBV12-4 and TRBJ2-3, with 8 bases fitting TRBD1. J lost 1 base, V lost 5 bases, and 2 bases had no gene match. The length of the CDR3 is 14 residues. CDR3 sequence (DNA): TGTGCCAGCAGTCAGACAGGGGGCACAGATACGCAGTATTTT. Its protein is CASSQTGGTDTQYF.

The chain links TRBV7-9 to TRBJ2-1, with a weak D call TRBD1 (6 bases). Per germline, CDR1 SEHNR and CDR2 FQNEAQ (reference sequence). Trimming removed 1 base from V and 4 bases from J, with 14 bases in between. This CDR3 contains 16 residues. In nucleotides, the CDR3 is TGTGCCAGCAGCTTAGGAGGGCAGGGGCCTTACAATGAGCAGTTCTTC. This encodes CASSLGGQGPYNEQFF.

The sample holds a few counts of this clonotype. The chain carries TRBV4-1 and TRBJ1-4; D call uncertain. V lost 2 bases and J 0 bases, leaving 7 bases between the germline ends. This CDR3 spans 15 amino acids. CDR1 and CDR2 from the germline V gene are MGHRA and YSYEKL. For the CDR3, the DNA is TGCGCCAGCAGCCAAACTCTTGCAACTAATGAAAAACTGTTTTTT. It translates to CASSQTLATNEKLFF.

This rearrangement joins TRBV19 to TRBJ2-1, with 9 nucleotides matching TRBD1. Per the germline V gene, CDR1 is LNHDA and CDR2 is SQIVND (reference sequence). The CDR3 runs to 13 residues. The V segment lost 3 bases and the J segment 15 bases; nucleotides outside the gene matches: 9. DNA for the CDR3: TGTGCCAGTAGTATTGGCTCCGGGACAGGGTCGTTCTTC. The encoded protein is CASSIGSGTGSFF.

In this sample, this clonotype turned up a few times. V and J are TRBV20-1 and TRBJ2-3; TRBD2 matches 8 bases. J lost 4 bases, V lost 6 bases, and 6 bases had no gene match. The CDR3 has 13 amino acids. Germline V gene sequence: CDR1 DFQATT, CDR2 SNEGSKA (reference sequence). CDR3 loop: CSAPAGGPDTQYF. The CDR3 DNA reads TGCAGTGCCCCTGCGGGGGGCCCAGATACGCAGTATTTT.

This clonotype was seen a few times. The chain joins TRBV6-2 or TRBV6-3 to TRBJ2-4; tentative D call: TRBD1 (6 bases). The V end lost 5 bases, the J end lost 6 bases, and 17 bases lay between the germline ends. CDR3 length equals 15 residues. Germline values: CDR1 MNHEY, CDR2 SVGEGT. The CDR3 region is CASSNHRVVGNIQYF. Here the CDR3 DNA reads TGTGCCAGCAGTAATCACAGGGTCGTGGGAAACATTCAGTACTTC.

This clonotype was counted only a few times. The rearrangement joins TRBV5-1 to TRBJ2-5, with 7 bases that match TRBD2. Looked up from germline, CDR1 is SGHRS and CDR2 is YFSETQ. V shed 1 base and J 5 bases; nucleotides not matched to a gene: 5. There are 14 residues in the CDR3. CDR3 coding DNA: TGCGCCAGCAGCTTGCGGTGGGGGGGTGAGACCCAGTACTTC. Its protein is CASSLRWGGETQYF.

This clonotype was counted a few times. The chain uses TRBV12-3 or TRBV12-4 and TRBJ2-5; D unclear. V was pared by 7 bases and J by 7 bases, with 10 bases between. The CDR3 is made up of 11 amino acids. This CDR3 reads CASTRSGTQYF. The CDR3 coding sequence is TGTGCCAGCACTCGCTCAGGGACCCAGTACTTC.

The table lists this clonotype with a few counts. The chain has TRBV9 and TRBJ1-1; D not resolved. Trimming removed 0 bases at V and 4 bases at J, with 7 bases between. CDR3 length: 13 residues. Germline assignment: CDR1 SGDLS and CDR2 YYNGEE. CDR3 sequence: CASSVGGATEAFF. The CDR3 DNA reads as TGTGCCAGCAGCGTAGGCGGTGCCACTGAAGCTTTCTTT.

The chain joins TRBV29-1 to TRBJ2-3; tentatively, D is TRBD1 or TRBD2 (6 bases each). With 4 bases removed from V and 4 bases from J, the gap between germline ends came to 15 bases. The CDR3 has 14 amino acids. Per the germline V gene, CDR1 is SQVTM and CDR2 is ANQGSEA. The CDR3 nucleotides are TGCAGCGTTGGCGGGCCGGGGGCGTCAGATACGCAGTATTTT. This gives the protein CSVGGPGASDTQYF.

The rearrangement uses TRBV20-1 and TRBJ2-7, with 12 bases lining up with TRBD1. V lost 0 bases to trimming and J lost 6 bases; unmatched junction nucleotides: 9. The germline V gene encodes CDR1 DFQATT and CDR2 SNEGSKA (reference sequence). This CDR3 region has 16 residues. The CDR3 sequence: CSARDAGTGGIGEQYV. The CDR3 nucleotides are TGCAGTGCTAGAGATGCCGGGACAGGGGGCATCGGCGAGCAGTACGTC.

V gene TRBV3-1 combines with J gene TRBJ2-5; D gene unclear. Germline-derived CDR1 and CDR2 are LGHDT and YNNKEL (reference sequence). The CDR3 sequence is 13 residues long. V lost 1 base and J lost 4, with 7 bases in between. The CDR3 nucleotides are TGTGCCAGCAGCCAAGGGGTACTAGAGACCCAGTACTTC. Its protein product is CASSQGVLETQYF.